Sequencing of this T cell receptor (beta chain) was carried out in a study of T cell changes during pregnancy in multiple sclerosis. The repertoire was sequenced with immunoSEQ multiplex PCR; TCRdb's copy has only in-frame clones and lacks some. This sample has some 130,000 clones; about 96% occur once, and the top ten carry over 0.35%. This clone is a singleton in its sample. The length of the CDR3 is 12 residues. Per germline, CDR1 SGHTS and CDR2 YDEGEE. The V gene lost 10 bases and the J gene lost 5 bases, with 15 bases spanning the gap. The sequence was obtained from a female donor with multiple sclerosis, enrolled in a pregnancy study. The gene calls are TRBV5-8 and TRBJ2-5, with no clear D. Sequenced here: peripheral blood, sampled after pregnancy. The chain's CDR3 is CAASMSEETQYF. The CDR3 nucleotides read TGTGCCGCTTCCATGTCGGAGGAGACCCAGTACTTC.